Below are 30 T cell receptor beta chains sequenced from a single sample in a study of blood T cells in healthy people across ages. Alongside a J-beta primer mix, a sample-barcoded 5' primer served in a second PCR lasting roughly 7 to 12 cycles. TCRdb ran MiXCR on the 5' RACE reads and lists one entry per CDR3 protein. Here the sample spans 630,000 or so distinct CDR3 sequences, roughly 30% being singletons. The sequencing sample was made of blood. These receptor sequences come from an elderly woman in good health.

This clonotype was counted at least ten times. J is TRBJ2-1 and V is TRBV9; TRBD2 aligns across 9 bases. The germline V gene encodes CDR1 SGDLS and CDR2 YYNGEE. This CDR3 has 16 amino acids. V gave up 0 bases and J gave up 6 bases; unmatched junction bases: 7. CDR3 bases: TGTGCCAGCAGCGTAGGGGGCGGGGGGGCCTCCAATGAGCAGTTCTTC. Its translation: CASSVGGGGASNEQFF.

This clonotype was seen more than once but under ten times. This clone may be a read error of a much larger clone one base away. This rearrangement joins TRBV7-7 to TRBJ2-1; the D gene could be TRBD1 or TRBD2 (5 bases each). The V and J ends lost 4 bases and 2 bases respectively, with 9 bases between them. Germline V CDR1 and CDR2: SSHAT, FNYEAQ (reference sequence). This CDR3 has 14 amino acids. The CDR3 DNA reads TGTGCCAGCAGCTGGGACCAAGCCTACAATGAGCAGTTCTTC. Translation: CASSWDQAYNEQFF.

This clonotype has a handful of counts. A much larger clonotype is one base distant, so this may be a read error. In DNA, the CDR3 is TGTGTCAGCTCACCACAAAGACAGGGGCAATCTGGGGCCAACGTCCTGACTTTC. As protein: CVSSPQRQGQSGANVLTF. The genes are TRBV18 and TRBJ2-6; 8 nucleotides match TRBD1. CDR1 and CDR2 from the germline V gene are KGHSH and LQKENI. CDR3 length: 18 residues. The whole variable domain, remainder taken from reference TRBV18 and TRBJ2-6, is NAGVMQNPRHLVRRRGQEARLRCSPMKGHSHVYWYRQLPEEGLKFMVYLQKENIIDESGMPKERFSAEFPKEGPSILRIQQVVRGDSAAYFCVSSPQRQGQSGANVLTFGAGSRLTVL.

This rearrangement joins TRBV7-2 to TRBJ2-1; 9 bases are a match to TRBD2. Germline V gene lookup returns CDR1 SGHTA and CDR2 FQGNSA. The CDR3 loop spans 15 amino acids. The junction had 15 bases not matched to a gene; V was cut back by 10 bases and J by 8 bases. The CDR3: CAISDWREGRDEQFF. The CDR3, as DNA: TGTGCCATCAGTGACTGGCGGGAGGGCCGTGATGAGCAGTTCTTC.

This clonotype was counted at least ten times. This sequence joins TRBV7-3 and TRBJ1-6; D gene ambiguous. The CDR3 runs to 16 residues. Per germline, CDR1 SGHTA and CDR2 FQGTGA. Trimming stripped 0 bases from V and 7 bases from J, with 13 bases between. The CDR3 DNA reads TGTGCCAGCAGCTTAACAGTGGAGGTTTCGAATTCACCCCTCCACTTT. Translating gives CASSLTVEVSNSPLHF.

On this clonotype: With a much larger clone just one base away, this may be a read error. The chain links TRBV30 to TRBJ2-7, with 7 positions matching TRBD1. The end of the DNA fits TRBJ2-5 better, so the J call may be wrong. CDR1 and CDR2 (germline): GTSNPN, SVGIG (reference sequence). The CDR3 has 13 amino acids. The CDR3 loop is CAWSVGGGRTQYF. The DNA for the CDR3 is TGTGCCTGGAGTGTAGGGGGCGGAAGGACCCAGTACTTC.

The chain combines TRBV7-2 with TRBJ2-7; TRBD2 matches 7 bases. CDR3 size: 16 residues. Per germline, CDR1 SGHTA and CDR2 FQGNSA. V lost 4 bases and J lost 2; bases outside the gene matches: 11. The CDR3 DNA reads as TGTGCCAGCAGCTCCGGGACTACGATAGGGACCTACGAGCAGTACTTC. This codes for CASSSGTTIGTYEQYF.

This clonotype was detected a few times. One end of the junction does not line up with germline, which may come from a read error. The chain carries TRBV7-8 and TRBJ2-1; a weak D match, TRBD2 (5 bases). Germline V gene lookup returns CDR1 SGHVS and CDR2 FQNEAQ. The CDR3 sequence is 15 residues long. This CDR3 is CASSLAGSSYNERFF. DNA of the CDR3: TGTGCCAGCAGCTTAGCGGGGAGCTCCTACAATGAGCGGTTCTTC. Drawing the rest from reference TRBV7-8 and TRBJ2-1, the complete variable domain is GAGVSQSPRYKVAKRGQDVALRCDPISGHVSLFWYQQALGQGPEFLTYFQNEAQLDKSGLPSDRFFAERPEGSVSTLKIQRTQQEDSAVYLCASSLAGSSYNERFFGPGTRLTVL.

The chain employs TRBV7-9 and TRBJ1-1; D ambiguous. Germline CDR1 reads SEHNR; CDR2 reads FQNEAQ (reference sequence). CDR3 length equals 12 residues. The V and J ends lost 1 base and 6 bases respectively, with 6 bases between them. The DNA for the CDR3 is TGTGCCAGCAGCTTAGGCTTTTCTGAAGCTTTCTTT. Amino acid sequence: CASSLGFSEAFF.

The V call is TRBV4-3, the J call TRBJ2-3; D could derive from TRBD1 or TRBD2 (5 bases each). V shed 5 bases and J shed 4 bases, with 19 bases lying between them. The CDR3 runs to 16 residues. Germline CDR1 is LGHNA and CDR2 is YSLEER. CDR3 loop: CASSIDGTPRADTQYF. For the CDR3, the DNA is TGCGCCAGCAGCATCGACGGGACCCCCAGGGCAGATACGCAGTATTTT.

The V gene is TRBV15, the J gene TRBJ1-2; no clear D. The CDR3 covers 14 residues. Germline V gene sequence: CDR1 LNHNV, CDR2 YYDKDF (reference sequence). V lost 0 bases and J 7 bases, leaving 12 bases between the germline ends. The CDR3 DNA reads as TGTGCCACCAGCAGAGATCTTGGGCCGGGTGGCTACACCTTC. It yields the protein CATSRDLGPGGYTF.

This chain links TRBV20-1 with TRBJ2-1, with TRBD2 matching 9 bases. This CDR3 has 17 amino acids. The trim removed 0 bases at V and 4 bases at J, leaving 10 bases unmatched. Germline V gene data show CDR1 as DFQATT and CDR2 as SNEGSKA (reference sequence). The CDR3 protein is CSARDLSGGGVYNEQFF. CDR3 sequence (DNA): TGCAGTGCTAGAGATTTGAGTGGCGGGGGGGTTTACAATGAGCAGTTCTTC.

This clonotype came up many times. V and J are TRBV7-2 and TRBJ2-3, with TRBD1 as a possible D gene (8 bases). The CDR3 is 17 residues long. V lost 5 bases to trimming and J lost 4 bases, with 22 bases between them. Germline V gene data show CDR1 as SGHTA and CDR2 as FQGNSA. CDR3 loop: CASSRGGGQGIADTQYF. DNA of the CDR3: TGTGCCAGCAGCAGGGGGGGCGGACAGGGTATTGCAGATACGCAGTATTTT.

The V gene is TRBV5-6, the J gene TRBJ2-5, with 8 positions matching TRBD1. J gave up 3 bases and V 4 bases, and 5 bases lay outside the gene matches. This CDR3 is 14 amino acids long. Germline values: CDR1 SGHDT, CDR2 YYEEEE. CDR3 sequence reads: CASSPTGQEETQYF. CDR3 nucleotide sequence: TGTGCCAGCAGCCCCACGGGACAGGAAGAGACCCAGTACTTC.

This clonotype occurred many times. J is TRBJ2-1 and V is TRBV3-1; D gene unclear. From germline, CDR1 is LGHDT and CDR2 YNNKEL (reference sequence). Trimming cost V 6 bases and J 5 bases, with 11 bases left between them. The CDR3 spans 13 residues. In DNA, the CDR3 is TGTGCCAGCAGGCCTCCAGGTAACAATGAGCAGTTCTTC. It yields the protein CASRPPGNNEQFF.

In DNA form, the CDR3 reads TGTGCCAGCTCACCAGGTAGGAACCGTGAGCAGTTCTTC. Protein product: CASSPGRNREQFF. The chain combines TRBV18 with TRBJ2-1; D uncertain. The germline V gene has CDR1 KGHSH and CDR2 LQKENI. Trimming took 2 bases from V and 9 from J, leaving 11 bases between them. The CDR3 is 13 amino acids.

In its sample, this clonotype was seen many times. V and J are TRBV5-1 and TRBJ2-5; possibly TRBD1 for D (5 bases). The CDR3 loop spans 14 amino acids. V lost 1 base and J lost 5, with 12 bases in between. From germline, CDR1 is SGHRS and CDR2 YFSETQ. The CDR3: CASSLIGAGETQYF. As DNA, the CDR3 is TGCGCCAGCAGCTTGATAGGGGCTGGTGAGACCCAGTACTTC.

This clonotype was counted at least ten times. The chain combines TRBV11-2 with TRBJ2-3; possibly TRBD1 or TRBD2 for D (6 bases each). The V end lost 3 bases, the J end lost 2 bases, and 15 bases lay between the germline ends. This CDR3 is built from 16 residues. Germline V gene data show CDR1 as SGHAT and CDR2 as FQNNGV. CDR3 sequence (DNA): TGTGCCAGCAGCTTGCCCCCGGGGGCGCCCACAGATACGCAGTATTTT. This gives the protein CASSLPPGAPTDTQYF.

On this clonotype itself: One base away lies a much larger clone, so this may be a sequencing read error. The V and J genes are TRBV10-2 and TRBJ2-1, with 11 bases aligning to TRBD2. Trimming took 4 bases from V and 11 from J; bases not matched to a gene: 10. Germline CDR1 is WSHSY and CDR2 is SAAADI. There are 15 residues in the CDR3. In DNA, the CDR3 is TGCGCCAGCAGTGGTAGCGGGGGGGCCTTGAATCAGCAGTTCTTC. Its translation: CASSGSGGALNQQFF.

This clonotype was observed many times. V is TRBV30 and J is TRBJ1-5; D not resolved. Germline CDR1 is GTSNPN and CDR2 is SVGIG (reference sequence). The V end was cut by 1 base, the J end by 6 bases, with 10 bases between. The CDR3 length is 13 residues. The CDR3: CAWSDAPGQPQHF. Here the CDR3 DNA reads TGTGCCTGGAGTGATGCCCCGGGTCAGCCCCAGCATTTT.

The chain has TRBV20-1 and TRBJ1-2, with D uncertain. The CDR3 is made up of 13 amino acids. Germline-derived CDR1 and CDR2 are DFQATT and SNEGSKA (reference sequence). Trimming removed 0 bases at V and 4 bases at J, with 9 bases between. The CDR3 reads CSAREGSLYGYTF. The CDR3 DNA follows: TGCAGTGCTAGAGAGGGCAGCCTCTATGGCTACACCTTC.

The table lists this clonotype with many counts. The chain joins TRBV5-5 to TRBJ2-4; D is ambiguous. The CDR3 runs 14 residues. V was cut by 3 bases and J by 3 bases, with 10 bases left in between. Germline V lookup: CDR1 SGHKS, CDR2 YYEKEE (reference sequence). The CDR3, as DNA: TGTGCCAGCAGCTCGCTGGGCCTCAAAAACATTCAGTACTTC. It is translated as CASSSLGLKNIQYF. Drawing the rest from reference TRBV5-5 and TRBJ2-4, the complete variable domain is DAGVTQSPTHLIKTRGQQVTLRCSPISGHKSVSWYQQVLGQGPQFIFQYYEKEERGRGNFPDRFSARQFPNYSSELNVNALLLGDSALYLCASSSLGLKNIQYFGAGTRLSVL.

In its sample, this clonotype was seen a few times. The chain employs TRBV20-1 and TRBJ2-5, with TRBD2 matching 12 bases. Germline V gene data show CDR1 as DFQATT and CDR2 as SNEGSKA (reference sequence). This CDR3 comprises 17 residues. With 1 base clipped from V and 2 bases from J, the junction kept 8 bases outside the gene matches. CDR3: CSARVPSGRGIQETQYF. CDR3 coding DNA: TGCAGTGCTAGAGTCCCTAGCGGGAGGGGAATACAAGAGACCCAGTACTTC.

The V call is TRBV7-3, the J call TRBJ2-6, with D possibly being TRBD1 (6 bases). Trimming pared 3 bases from V and 2 bases from J, leaving 17 bases between. The CDR3 contains 18 residues. Germline assignment: CDR1 SGHTA and CDR2 FQGTGA. CDR3 sequence: CASSLGTRSITGANVLTF. CDR3 nucleotide sequence: TGTGCCAGCAGCTTGGGGACAAGGTCGATCACTGGGGCCAACGTCCTGACTTTC.

The V gene is TRBV5-1, the J gene TRBJ1-3, with D unclear. Germline-derived CDR1 and CDR2 are SGHRS and YFSETQ. CDR3 length equals 16 residues. The V gene lost 1 base and the J gene lost 0 bases, with 11 bases spanning the gap. The CDR3 protein is CASSLWRSDSGNTIYF. As DNA, the CDR3 is TGCGCCAGCAGCTTGTGGCGGTCTGACTCTGGAAACACCATATATTTT.

The CDR3 nucleotides are TGCAGTGCTAGAGATCATCTAGCGGGGGTCTCTTACAATGAGCAGTTCTTC. Translating gives CSARDHLAGVSYNEQFF. This rearrangement joins TRBV20-1 to TRBJ2-1; 10 bases match TRBD2. The CDR3 consists of 17 residues. Germline assignment: CDR1 DFQATT and CDR2 SNEGSKA (reference sequence). V lost 0 bases, J lost 4 bases, and 9 bases stayed unmatched.

This clonotype is a singleton in its sample. This could be a read error, since a much larger clone is one nucleotide away. Here the CDR3 reads CAGSFRTSRYYEQFF. The CDR3 nucleotides are TGTGCCGGCAGTTTCCGGACTAGTAGGTACTATGAGCAGTTCTTC. V and J are TRBV28 and TRBJ2-1; 7 bases map to TRBD2. The germline CDR1 and CDR2 sequences are MDHEN and SYDVKM. The CDR3 contains 15 residues.

V usage is TRBV20-1 and J usage is TRBJ2-3; TRBD1 aligns across 7 bases. Germline trimming cut 1 base from V and 3 bases from J; bases unmatched to any gene: 4. The V gene's germline CDR1 is DFQATT and CDR2 SNEGSKA (reference sequence). The CDR3 length is 14 residues. The DNA of the CDR3 is TGCAGTGCTAGAGGACAGGGATGGACAGATACGCAGTATTTT. It specifies CSARGQGWTDTQYF.

As concerns this clonotype: A read error may explain this, as a much larger clone is one base away. V is TRBV5-1 and J is TRBJ1-2, with 12 bases fitting TRBD1. The germline CDR1 and CDR2 sequences are SGHRS and YFSETQ. The length of the CDR3 is 16 residues. The CDR3 DNA reads TGCGCCGGCAGCTTAAAGACGGGACAGGGGGCGTCTGGCTACACCTTC. Translation gives CAGSLKTGQGASGYTF.

The V and J genes are TRBV3-1 and TRBJ1-2; D possibly corresponds to TRBD1 (6 bases). The CDR3 loop spans 14 amino acids. CDR1 LGHDT and CDR2 YNNKEL come from the germline V gene (reference sequence). Trimming shortened V by 0 bases and J by 5 bases, and 10 bases separated the two germline ends. CDR3 in amino acids: CASSQDTGTYGYTF. DNA of the CDR3: TGTGCCAGCAGCCAAGATACAGGGACGTATGGCTACACCTTC.